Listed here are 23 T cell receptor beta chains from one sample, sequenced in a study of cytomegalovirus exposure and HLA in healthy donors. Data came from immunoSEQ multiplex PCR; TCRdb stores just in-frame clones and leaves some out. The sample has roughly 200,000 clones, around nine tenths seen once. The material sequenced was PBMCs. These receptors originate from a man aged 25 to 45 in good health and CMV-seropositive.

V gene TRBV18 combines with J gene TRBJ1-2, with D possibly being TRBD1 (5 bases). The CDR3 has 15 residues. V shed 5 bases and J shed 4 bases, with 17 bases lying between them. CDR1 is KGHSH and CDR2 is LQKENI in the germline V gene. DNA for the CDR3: TGTGCCAGCTCATTCCGCACGGGGGAACCCTATGGCTACACCTTC. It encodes CASSFRTGEPYGYTF.

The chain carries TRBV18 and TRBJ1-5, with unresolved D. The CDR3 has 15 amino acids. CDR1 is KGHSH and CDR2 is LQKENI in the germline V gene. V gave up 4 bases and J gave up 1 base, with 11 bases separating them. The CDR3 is CASSLRSGSNQPQHF. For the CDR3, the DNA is TGTGCCAGCTCACTCCGGAGCGGGAGCAATCAGCCCCAGCATTTT.

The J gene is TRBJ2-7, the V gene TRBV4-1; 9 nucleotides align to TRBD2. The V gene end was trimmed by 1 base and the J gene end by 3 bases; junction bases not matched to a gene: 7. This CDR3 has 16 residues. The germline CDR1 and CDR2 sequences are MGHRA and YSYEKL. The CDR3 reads CASSQGQSSGDYEQYF. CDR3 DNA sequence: TGCGCCAGCAGCCAAGGCCAATCTAGCGGGGACTACGAGCAGTACTTC.

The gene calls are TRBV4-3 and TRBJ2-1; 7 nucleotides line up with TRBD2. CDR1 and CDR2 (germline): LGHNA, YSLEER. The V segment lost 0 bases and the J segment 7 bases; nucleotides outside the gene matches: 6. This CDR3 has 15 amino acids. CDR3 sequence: CASSQESEGGNEQFF. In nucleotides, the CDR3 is TGCGCCAGCAGCCAAGAGAGCGAGGGAGGGAATGAGCAGTTCTTC.

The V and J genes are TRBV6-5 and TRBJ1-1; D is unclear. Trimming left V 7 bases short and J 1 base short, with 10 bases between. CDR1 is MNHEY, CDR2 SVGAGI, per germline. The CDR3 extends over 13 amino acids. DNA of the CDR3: TGTGCCAGCACCGATTCGTCGAACACTGAAGCTTTCTTT. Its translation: CASTDSSNTEAFF.

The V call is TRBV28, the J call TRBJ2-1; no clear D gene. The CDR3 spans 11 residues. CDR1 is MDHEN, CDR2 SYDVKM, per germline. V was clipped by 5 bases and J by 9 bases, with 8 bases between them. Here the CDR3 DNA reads TGTGCCAGCAGTCCCTTCAGTGAGCAGTTCTTC. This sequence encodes CASSPFSEQFF.

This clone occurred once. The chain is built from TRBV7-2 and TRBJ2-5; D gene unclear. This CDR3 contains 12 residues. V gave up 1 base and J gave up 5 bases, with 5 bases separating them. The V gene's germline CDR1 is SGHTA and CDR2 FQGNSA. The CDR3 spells CASSLERETQYF. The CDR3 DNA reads TGTGCCAGCAGCTTAGAAAGGGAGACCCAGTACTTC.

The CDR3 is CAISRDGVREQYF. CDR3 DNA: TGTGCCATCAGCCGGGACGGGGTGCGGGAGCAGTACTTC. The chain links TRBV10-3 to TRBJ2-7; possibly TRBD1 or TRBD2 for D (5 bases each). The CDR3 is made up of 13 amino acids. The ends were cut back, 6 bases at V and 7 bases at J, with 16 bases in the middle. CDR1 and CDR2 from the germline V gene are ENHRY and SYGVKD.

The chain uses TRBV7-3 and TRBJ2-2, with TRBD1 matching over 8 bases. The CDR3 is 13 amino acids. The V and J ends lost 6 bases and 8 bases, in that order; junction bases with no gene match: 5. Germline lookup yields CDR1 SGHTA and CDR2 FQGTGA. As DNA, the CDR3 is TGTGCCAGCAGTAGGACAGGGACGGGGGAGCTGTTTTTT. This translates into CASSRTGTGELFF.

In DNA, the CDR3 is TGTGCCAGCAGCCGAGTTGATGGCTACACCTTC. It is translated as CASSRVDGYTF. This chain uses TRBV9 with TRBJ1-2, with D unclear. The CDR3 sequence is 11 residues long. Per germline, CDR1 SGDLS and CDR2 YYNGEE. With 4 bases removed from V and 6 bases from J, the gap between germline ends came to 7 bases. Based on the CDR3 plus reference TRBV9 and TRBJ1-2, the full variable domain is DSGVTQTPKHLITATGQRVTLRCSPRSGDLSVYWYQQSLDQGLQFLIQYYNGEERAKGNILERFSAQQFPDLHSELNLSSLELGDSALYFCASSRVDGYTFGSGTRLTVV.

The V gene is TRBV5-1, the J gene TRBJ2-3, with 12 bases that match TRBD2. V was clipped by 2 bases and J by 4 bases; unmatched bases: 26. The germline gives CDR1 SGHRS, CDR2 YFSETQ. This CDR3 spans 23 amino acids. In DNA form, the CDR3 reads TGCGCCAGCAGCTTCCCCGGGACAGGGGAAAAGACTAGCGGGAGTCCCCCTCCAGATACGCAGTATTTT. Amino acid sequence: CASSFPGTGEKTSGSPPPDTQYF. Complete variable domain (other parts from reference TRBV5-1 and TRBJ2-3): KAGVTQTPRYLIKTRGQQVTLSCSPISGHRSVSWYQQTPGQGLQFLFEYFSETQRNKGNFPGRFSGRQFSNSRSEMNVSTLELGDSALYLCASSFPGTGEKTSGSPPPDTQYFGPGTRLTVL.

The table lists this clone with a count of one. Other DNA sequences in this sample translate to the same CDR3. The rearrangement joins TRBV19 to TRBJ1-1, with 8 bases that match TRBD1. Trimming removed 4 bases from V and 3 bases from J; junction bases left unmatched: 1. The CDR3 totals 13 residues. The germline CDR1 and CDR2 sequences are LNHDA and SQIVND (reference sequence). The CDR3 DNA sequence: TGTGCCAGTAGTACGACAGGGGACACTGAAGCTTTCTTT. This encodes CASSTTGDTEAFF.

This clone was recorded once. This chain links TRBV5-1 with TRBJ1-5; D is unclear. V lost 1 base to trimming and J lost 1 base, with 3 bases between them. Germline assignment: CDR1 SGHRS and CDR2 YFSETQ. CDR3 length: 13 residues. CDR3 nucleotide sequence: TGCGCCAGCAGCTTGTTCAGCAATCAGCCCCAGCATTTT. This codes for CASSLFSNQPQHF.

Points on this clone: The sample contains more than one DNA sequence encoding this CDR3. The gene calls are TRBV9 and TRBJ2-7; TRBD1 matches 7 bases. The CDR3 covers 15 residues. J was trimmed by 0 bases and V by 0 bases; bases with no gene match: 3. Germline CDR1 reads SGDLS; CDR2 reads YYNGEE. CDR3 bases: TGTGCCAGCAGCGTAGGGACAGGTGGCTCCTACGAGCAGTACTTC. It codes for CASSVGTGGSYEQYF.

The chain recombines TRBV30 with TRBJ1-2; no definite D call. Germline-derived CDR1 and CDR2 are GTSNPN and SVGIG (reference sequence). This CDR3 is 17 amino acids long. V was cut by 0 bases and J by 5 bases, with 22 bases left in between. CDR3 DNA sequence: TGTGCCTGGAGTGTAACCCGACGAGGGATCGAGTTGTATGGCTACACCTTC. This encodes CAWSVTRRGIELYGYTF.

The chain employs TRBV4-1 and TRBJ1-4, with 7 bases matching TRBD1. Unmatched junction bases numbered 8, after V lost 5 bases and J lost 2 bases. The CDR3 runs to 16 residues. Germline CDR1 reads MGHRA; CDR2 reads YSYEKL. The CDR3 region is CASSLPGGGTNEKLFF. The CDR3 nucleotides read TGCGCCAGCAGCTTGCCGGGAGGGGGCACTAATGAAAAACTGTTTTTT.

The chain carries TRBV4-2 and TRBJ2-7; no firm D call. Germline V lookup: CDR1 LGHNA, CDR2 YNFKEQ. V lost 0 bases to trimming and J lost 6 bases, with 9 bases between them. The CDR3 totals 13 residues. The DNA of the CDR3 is TGTGCCAGCAGCCAAGAGGAATGGGGCGAGCAGTACTTC. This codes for CASSQEEWGEQYF.

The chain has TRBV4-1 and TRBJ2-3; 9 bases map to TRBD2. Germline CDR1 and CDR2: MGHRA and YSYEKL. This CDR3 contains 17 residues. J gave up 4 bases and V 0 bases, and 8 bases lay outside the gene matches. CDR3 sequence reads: CASSQERGGSVADTQYF. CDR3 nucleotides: TGCGCCAGCAGCCAAGAGCGGGGGGGCTCAGTGGCAGATACGCAGTATTTT.

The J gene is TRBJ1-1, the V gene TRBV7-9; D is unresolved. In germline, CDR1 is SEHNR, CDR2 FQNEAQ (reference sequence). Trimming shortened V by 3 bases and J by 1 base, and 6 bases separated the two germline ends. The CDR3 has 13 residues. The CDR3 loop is CASSFQANTEAFF. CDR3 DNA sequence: TGTGCCAGCAGCTTCCAGGCGAACACTGAAGCTTTCTTT.

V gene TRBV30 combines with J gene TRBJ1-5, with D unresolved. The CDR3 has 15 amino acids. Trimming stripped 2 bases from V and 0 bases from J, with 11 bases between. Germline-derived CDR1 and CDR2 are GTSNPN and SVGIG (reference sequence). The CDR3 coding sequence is TGTGCCTGGAGTAGGGTGAGTTATAGCAATCAGCCCCAGCATTTT. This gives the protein CAWSRVSYSNQPQHF.

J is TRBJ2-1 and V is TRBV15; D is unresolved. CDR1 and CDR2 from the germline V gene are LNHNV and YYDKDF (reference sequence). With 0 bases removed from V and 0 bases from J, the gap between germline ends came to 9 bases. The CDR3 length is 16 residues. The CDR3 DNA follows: TGTGCCACCAGCAGAGAGACTCCGAGCTCCTACAATGAGCAGTTCTTC. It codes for CATSRETPSSYNEQFF.

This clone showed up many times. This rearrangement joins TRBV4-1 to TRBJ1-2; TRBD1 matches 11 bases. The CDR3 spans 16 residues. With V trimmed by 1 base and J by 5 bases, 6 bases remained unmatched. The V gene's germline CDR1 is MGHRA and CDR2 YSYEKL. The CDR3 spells CASSQAEGQGGYGYTF. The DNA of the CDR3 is TGCGCCAGCAGCCAAGCCGAGGGACAGGGGGGTTATGGCTACACCTTC.

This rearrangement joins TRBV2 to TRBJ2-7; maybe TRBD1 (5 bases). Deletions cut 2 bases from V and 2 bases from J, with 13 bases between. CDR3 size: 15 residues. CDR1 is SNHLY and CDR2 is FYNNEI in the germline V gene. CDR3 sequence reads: CASSERAGRAYEQYF. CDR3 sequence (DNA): TGTGCCAGCAGTGAAAGGGCAGGGCGAGCCTACGAGCAGTACTTC.